This T cell receptor beta chain derives from a study of shared clonotypes between healthy human individuals. Profiling relied on immunoSEQ multiplex PCR, and the TCRdb table lists in-frame clones only, not all of them. Of 950,000 to 1,100,000 clones listed, around 82% are singletons. CDR3 length: 16 residues. The germline V and J ends were trimmed by 2 bases and 0 bases, with 9 bases remaining between them. CDR1 is SGHRS, CDR2 YFSETQ, per germline. General observations from the study: With a few donors compared, approximately 5% of naive CD4 clonotypes were shared.

With regard to this clone: Its antigen is undetermined.

Sequencing was carried out using memory CD4+ T cells from PBMCs. This sample's subset: CD45RA-negative fraction. The TCR was taken from a man aged 18 to 29 in good health. Some clones in this sample may be carry-over from other donors' samples. The gene calls are TRBV5-1 and TRBJ2-6; the D is unclear. The CDR3 nucleotides read TGCGCCAGCAGCTTTCTAGTGGGCTCTGGGGCCAACGTCCTGACTTTC. This codes for CASSFLVGSGANVLTF. Variable domain in full (rest from reference TRBV5-1 and TRBJ2-6): KAGVTQTPRYLIKTRGQQVTLSCSPISGHRSVSWYQQTPGQGLQFLFEYFSETQRNKGNFPGRFSGRQFSNSRSEMNVSTLELGDSALYLCASSFLVGSGANVLTFGAGSRLTVL.